This record looks at one TCR beta chain sequence and its context. After removal of 3 bases from V and 17 bases from J, the junction contained 7 bases not matched to a gene. This CDR3 spans 12 amino acids. Per germline, CDR1 MDHEN and CDR2 SYDVKM. Profiling relied on immunoSEQ multiplex PCR, and the TCRdb table lists in-frame clones only, not all of them. The sample holds 1.6 million or so clones, roughly 96% seen once. The source of the sample is a study of shared clonotypes between healthy human individuals. The chain employs TRBV28 and TRBJ1-4, with 9 positions matching TRBD1. What was sequenced was naive CD4+ T cells sorted from blood. Specified subset: CD45RA+ positively selected. The source is a man aged 30 to 45 in good health. The CDR3 loop reads CASSLGQGECFF. For the CDR3, the DNA is TGTGCCAGCAGTTTGGGACAGGGCGAATGTTTTTTT.